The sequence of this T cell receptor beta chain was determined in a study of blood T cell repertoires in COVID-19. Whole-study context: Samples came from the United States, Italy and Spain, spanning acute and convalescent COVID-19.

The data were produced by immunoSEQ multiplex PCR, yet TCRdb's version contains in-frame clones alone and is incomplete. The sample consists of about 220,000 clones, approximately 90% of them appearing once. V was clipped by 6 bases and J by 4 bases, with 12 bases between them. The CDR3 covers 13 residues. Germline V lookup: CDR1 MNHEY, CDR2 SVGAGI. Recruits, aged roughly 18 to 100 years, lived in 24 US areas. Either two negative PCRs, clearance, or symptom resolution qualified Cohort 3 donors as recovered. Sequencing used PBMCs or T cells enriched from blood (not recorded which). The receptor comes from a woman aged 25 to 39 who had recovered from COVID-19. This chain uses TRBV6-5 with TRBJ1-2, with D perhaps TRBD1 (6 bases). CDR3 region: CASRMDSFYGYTF. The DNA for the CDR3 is TGTGCCAGCAGGATGGACAGCTTCTATGGCTACACCTTC.